A single sample is the source of the 20 T cell receptor beta chains below, sequenced in a study of blood T cell repertoires in COVID-19. The table came from immunoSEQ multiplex PCR; TCRdb's copy has only in-frame clones and leaves some out. The table has approximately 15,000 clones, approximately 80% seen once. The sample consisted of peripheral blood. These receptors originate from a man aged 60 to 69 with active or convalescent COVID-19.

The V and J genes are TRBV5-4 and TRBJ2-7; D call uncertain. The CDR3 is made up of 13 amino acids. Germline V lookup: CDR1 SGHNT, CDR2 YYREEE (reference sequence). Trimming stripped 2 bases from V and 3 bases from J, with 9 bases between. The CDR3 DNA reads as TGTGCCAGCAGCTTTAAAAGAGGCTACGAGCAGTACTTC. This sequence encodes CASSFKRGYEQYF.

V is TRBV19 and J is TRBJ1-6, with a tentative D call TRBD1 (6 bases). Trimming shortened V by 0 bases and J by 7 bases, and 13 bases separated the two germline ends. Germline loops: CDR1 LNHDA, CDR2 SQIVND (reference sequence). The CDR3 consists of 16 residues. The CDR3 DNA sequence: TGTGCCAGTAGTATAGATGAGACAGGAATGAATTCACCCCTCCACTTT. Its protein product is CASSIDETGMNSPLHF. The variable domain in full, completed from reference TRBV19 and TRBJ1-6, reads DGGITQSPKYLFRKEGQNVTLSCEQNLNHDAMYWYRQDPGQGLRLIYYSQIVNDFQKGDIAEGYSVSREKKESFPLTVTSAQKNPTAFYLCASSIDETGMNSPLHFGNGTRLTVT.

This chain uses TRBV28 with TRBJ2-3; 9 bases agree with TRBD2. The junction had 11 bases not matched to a gene; V was cut back by 6 bases and J by 4 bases. Germline CDR1 is MDHEN and CDR2 is SYDVKM. The CDR3 has 16 amino acids. CDR3 sequence reads: CASRPLGSGGPDTQYF. Here the CDR3 DNA reads TGTGCCAGCAGGCCCTTGGGTAGCGGGGGCCCAGATACGCAGTATTTT. The variable domain in full, completed from reference TRBV28 and TRBJ2-3, reads DVKVTQSSRYLVKRTGEKVFLECVQDMDHENMFWYRQDPGLGLRLIYFSYDVKMKEKGDIPEGYSVSREKKERFSLILESASTNQTSMYLCASRPLGSGGPDTQYFGPGTRLTVL.

The genes are TRBV5-8 and TRBJ1-1; D is undetermined. Germline V gene lookup returns CDR1 SGHTS and CDR2 YDEGEE. The CDR3 is 14 residues long. V was shortened by 0 bases and J by 5 bases, with 11 bases between the two germline ends. The CDR3 DNA is TGTGCCAGCAGCTTGGAGGCAGGTAGAACTGAAGCTTTCTTT. It is translated as CASSLEAGRTEAFF.

The chain uses TRBV27 and TRBJ1-6; TRBD1 agrees at 9 bases. The germline CDR1 and CDR2 sequences are MNHEY and SMNVEV (reference sequence). V dropped 6 bases and J dropped 8; count of bases not matched to a gene: 5. The CDR3 has 14 residues. CDR3 bases: TGTGCCAGCAGCAAAGGACAGGGGTATTCACCCCTCCACTTT. Translated: CASSKGQGYSPLHF.

The chain recombines TRBV21-1 with TRBJ2-7; TRBD1 is taken as the D call from the table, unchecked against the DNA. TRBV21-1 is a pseudogene. This CDR3 region has 11 residues. The CDR3 here is CASNPSVKQYF. CDR3 nucleotides: TGTGCCAGCAATCCTTCAGTCAAGCAGTACTTC.

The genes are TRBV10-2 and TRBJ2-7; TRBD2 matches at 7 bases. Trimming at V came to 1 base and at J to 8 bases, leaving 14 bases not matched to a gene. Per germline, CDR1 WSHSY and CDR2 SAAADI. There are 16 residues in the CDR3. The CDR3 coding sequence is TGCGCCAGCAGTGAGTTACTTCGGCGGGACTATCATCAGCAGTACTTC. Residues: CASSELLRRDYHQQYF.

V is TRBV24-1 and J is TRBJ2-1; 8 nucleotides agree with TRBD2. There are 12 residues in the CDR3. Germline V lookup: CDR1 KGHDR, CDR2 SFDVKD. Trimming removed 9 bases from V and 7 bases from J; junction bases left unmatched: 4. DNA of the CDR3: TGTGCCACCGGTCGGGAGGGAAATGAGCAGTTCTTC. Protein: CATGREGNEQFF.

This chain uses TRBV19 with TRBJ2-2, with 15 bases matching TRBD2. The junction had 2 bases not matched to a gene; V was cut back by 3 bases and J by 6 bases. The CDR3 extends over 16 amino acids. Germline values: CDR1 LNHDA, CDR2 SQIVND (reference sequence). CDR3 sequence: CASSIGTSGRSGELFF. In DNA form, the CDR3 reads TGTGCCAGTAGTATTGGGACTAGCGGGAGGTCCGGGGAGCTGTTTTTT. The full variable domain, completed using reference TRBV19 and TRBJ2-2, is DGGITQSPKYLFRKEGQNVTLSCEQNLNHDAMYWYRQDPGQGLRLIYYSQIVNDFQKGDIAEGYSVSREKKESFPLTVTSAQKNPTAFYLCASSIGTSGRSGELFFGEGSRLTVL.

The chain combines TRBV6-1 with TRBJ1-5; D perhaps matches TRBD1 (5 bases). Germline CDR1 reads MNHNS; CDR2 reads SASEGT. V was pared by 2 bases and J by 7 bases, with 12 bases between. The CDR3 has 14 residues. The CDR3 loop is CASSETSRGQPQHF. Here the CDR3 DNA reads TGTGCCAGCAGTGAAACGTCTAGGGGACAGCCCCAGCATTTT.

The chain is built from TRBV5-1 and TRBJ2-5; the D gene is possibly TRBD1 (5 bases). With 2 bases removed from V and 6 bases from J, the gap between germline ends came to 17 bases. The CDR3 covers 15 residues. Germline-derived CDR1 and CDR2 are SGHRS and YFSETQ. The chain's CDR3 is CASSFLGAQGQTQYF. The CDR3 DNA is TGCGCCAGCAGCTTTTTAGGGGCCCAAGGGCAGACCCAGTACTTC.

V and J are TRBV10-1 and TRBJ2-1, with 15 bases matching TRBD2. This CDR3 is 16 amino acids long. V trimming: 2 bases; J trimming: 7 bases; junction bases outside the gene matches: 3. Germline V CDR1 and CDR2: WNHNN, SYGVQD (reference sequence). CDR3 in DNA: TGCGCCAGCAGTGAGCACGGACTAGCGGGAGGGAATGAGCAGTTCTTC. Translation: CASSEHGLAGGNEQFF.

V gene TRBV29-1 combines with J gene TRBJ1-6, with 11 bases identical to TRBD1. Germline loops: CDR1 SQVTM, CDR2 ANQGSEA. The CDR3 length is 15 residues. V lost 1 base to trimming and J lost 9 bases; unmatched junction nucleotides: 5. The CDR3 DNA reads as TGCAGCGTTGAAGGGACAGGGGGCGTCGGTTCACCCCTCCACTTT. Amino acids: CSVEGTGGVGSPLHF.

The V and J genes are TRBV7-9 and TRBJ2-3; 13 bases are a match to TRBD2. This CDR3 is built from 19 residues. Germline V lookup: CDR1 SEHNR, CDR2 FQNEAQ (reference sequence). With V trimmed by 1 base and J by 4 bases, 11 bases remained unmatched. The CDR3 loop is CASSLGLAGGLGGADTQYF. The CDR3 DNA follows: TGTGCCAGCAGCTTAGGACTAGCGGGAGGCCTCGGGGGGGCAGATACGCAGTATTTT.

The rearrangement uses TRBV11-2 and TRBJ2-2, with 7 bases identical to TRBD2. The CDR3 has 16 residues. Germline V lookup: CDR1 SGHAT, CDR2 FQNNGV. V shed 3 bases and J 3 bases; nucleotides not matched to a gene: 7. In DNA form, the CDR3 reads TGTGCCAGCAGCTTGCAGGGAGGGGCCGACACCGGGGAGCTGTTTTTT. It translates to CASSLQGGADTGELFF.

J is TRBJ1-4 and V is TRBV25-1; maybe TRBD1 (5 bases). Trimming stripped 8 bases from V and 0 bases from J, with 7 bases between. The CDR3 is made up of 13 amino acids. Germline CDR1 MGHDK, CDR2 SYGVNS. The CDR3 DNA reads TGTGCCAGCGGGGGGGCAACTAATGAAAAACTGTTTTTT. It specifies CASGGATNEKLFF. Combining the CDR3 with reference TRBV25-1 and TRBJ1-4 gives the whole variable domain EADIYQTPRYLVIGTGKKITLECSQTMGHDKMYWYQQDPGMELHLIHYSYGVNSTEKGDLSSESTVSRIRTEHFPLTLESARPSHTSQYLCASGGATNEKLFFGSGTQLSVL.

The chain is built from TRBV6-5 and TRBJ1-5, with no clear D. V lost 5 bases, J lost 2 bases, and 7 bases lay in between. Germline CDR1 reads MNHEY; CDR2 reads SVGAGI. The length of the CDR3 is 13 residues. CDR3 coding DNA: TGTGCCAGCAGTACCCGGGGCAATCAGCCCCAGCATTTT. Its protein is CASSTRGNQPQHF.

This clone was counted a few times. The chain has TRBV7-9 and TRBJ2-3; 8 nucleotides line up with TRBD2. Per germline, CDR1 SEHNR and CDR2 FQNEAQ (reference sequence). This CDR3 is 15 amino acids long. Trimming cost V 2 bases and J 5 bases; bases outside gene matches: 6. CDR3 sequence reads: CASSLRSGGIDTQYF. Here the CDR3 DNA reads TGTGCCAGCAGCTTAAGGAGCGGGGGAATAGATACGCAGTATTTT.

The chain links TRBV5-1 to TRBJ2-1, with D possibly being TRBD1 (6 bases). In germline, CDR1 is SGHRS, CDR2 YFSETQ. V was cut by 0 bases and J by 5 bases, with 9 bases left in between. CDR3 size: 14 residues. The CDR3, as DNA: TGCGCCAGCAGCTTGGGACAGGCTAACAATGAGCAGTTCTTC. This sequence encodes CASSLGQANNEQFF.

The chain employs TRBV12-3 or TRBV12-4 and TRBJ2-2; weak D call: TRBD2 (6 bases). The length of the CDR3 is 11 residues. CDR3 loop: CDRECTGELFF. CDR3 bases: TGTGACCGGGAGTGCACCGGGGAGCTGTTTTTT.